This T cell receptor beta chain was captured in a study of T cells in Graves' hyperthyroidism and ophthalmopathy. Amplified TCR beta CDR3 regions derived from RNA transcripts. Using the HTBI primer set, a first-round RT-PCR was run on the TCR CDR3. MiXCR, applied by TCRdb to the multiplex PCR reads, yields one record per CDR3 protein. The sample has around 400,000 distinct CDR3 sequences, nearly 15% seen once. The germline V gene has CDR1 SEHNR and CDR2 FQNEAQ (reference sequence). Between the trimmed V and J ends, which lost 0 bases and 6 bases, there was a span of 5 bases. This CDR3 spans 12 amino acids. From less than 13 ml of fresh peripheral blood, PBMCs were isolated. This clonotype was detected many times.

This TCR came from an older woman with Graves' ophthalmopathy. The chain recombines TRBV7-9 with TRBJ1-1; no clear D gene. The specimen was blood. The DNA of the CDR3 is TGTGCCAGCAGCTTAGCGGATCCTGAAGCTTTCTTT. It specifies CASSLADPEAFF.